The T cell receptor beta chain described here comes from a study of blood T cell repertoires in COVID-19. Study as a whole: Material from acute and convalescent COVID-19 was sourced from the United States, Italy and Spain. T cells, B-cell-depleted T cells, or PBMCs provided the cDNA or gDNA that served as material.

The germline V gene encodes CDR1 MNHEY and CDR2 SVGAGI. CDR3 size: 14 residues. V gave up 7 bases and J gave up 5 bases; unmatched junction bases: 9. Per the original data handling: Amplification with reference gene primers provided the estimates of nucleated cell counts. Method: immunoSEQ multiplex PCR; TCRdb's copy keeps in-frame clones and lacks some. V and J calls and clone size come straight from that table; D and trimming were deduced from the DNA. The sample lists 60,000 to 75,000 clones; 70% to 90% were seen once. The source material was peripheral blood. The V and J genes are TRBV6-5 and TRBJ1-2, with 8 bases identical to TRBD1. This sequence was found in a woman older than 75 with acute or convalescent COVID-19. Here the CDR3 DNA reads TGTGCCAGCATGGACCCGGGACAGGTTTATGGCTACACCTTC. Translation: CASMDPGQVYGYTF.